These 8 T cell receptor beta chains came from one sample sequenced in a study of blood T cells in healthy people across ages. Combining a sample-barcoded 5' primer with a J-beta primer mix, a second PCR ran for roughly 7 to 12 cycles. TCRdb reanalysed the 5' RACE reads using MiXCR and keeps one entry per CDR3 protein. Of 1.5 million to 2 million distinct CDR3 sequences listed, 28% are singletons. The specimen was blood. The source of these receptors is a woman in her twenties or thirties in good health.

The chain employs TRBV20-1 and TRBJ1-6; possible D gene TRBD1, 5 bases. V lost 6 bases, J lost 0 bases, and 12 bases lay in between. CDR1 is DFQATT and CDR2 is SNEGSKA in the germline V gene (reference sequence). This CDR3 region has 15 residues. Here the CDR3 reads CSAAEDSSYNSPLHF. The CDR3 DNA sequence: TGCAGTGCCGCAGAAGACAGCTCCTATAATTCACCCCTCCACTTT.

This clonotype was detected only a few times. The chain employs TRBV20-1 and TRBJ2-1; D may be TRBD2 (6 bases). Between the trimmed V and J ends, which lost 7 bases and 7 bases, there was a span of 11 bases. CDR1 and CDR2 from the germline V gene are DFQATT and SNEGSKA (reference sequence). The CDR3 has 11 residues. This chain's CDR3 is CSDGGANEQFF. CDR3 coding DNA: TGCAGTGACGGGGGTGCGAATGAGCAGTTCTTC.

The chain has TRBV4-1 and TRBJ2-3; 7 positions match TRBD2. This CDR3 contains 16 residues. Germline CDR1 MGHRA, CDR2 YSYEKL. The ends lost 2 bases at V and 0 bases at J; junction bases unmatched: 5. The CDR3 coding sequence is TGCGCCAGCAGCCAATGGCTAGCGGCCAGCACAGATACGCAGTATTTT. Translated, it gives CASSQWLAASTDTQYF.

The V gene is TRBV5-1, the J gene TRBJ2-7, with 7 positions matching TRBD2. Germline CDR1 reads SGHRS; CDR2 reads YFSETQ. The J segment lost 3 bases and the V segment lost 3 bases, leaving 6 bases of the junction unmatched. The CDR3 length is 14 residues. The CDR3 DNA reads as TGCGCCAGCAGCTATGGACTAGTGGGCTACGAGCAGTACTTC. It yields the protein CASSYGLVGYEQYF.

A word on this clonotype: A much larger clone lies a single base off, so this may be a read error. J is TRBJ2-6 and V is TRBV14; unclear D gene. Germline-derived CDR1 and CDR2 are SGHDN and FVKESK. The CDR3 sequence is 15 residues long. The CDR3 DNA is TGTGCCGGCAGTGGACGTCCTTCCTGGGCCAACGTCCTGACTTTC. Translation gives CAGSGRPSWANVLTF. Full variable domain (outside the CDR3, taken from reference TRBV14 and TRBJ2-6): EAGVTQFPSHSVIEKGQTVTLRCDPISGHDNLYWYRRVMGKEIKFLLHFVKESKQDESGMPNNRFLAERTGGTYSTLKVQPAELEDSGVYFCAGSGRPSWANVLTFGAGSRLTVL.

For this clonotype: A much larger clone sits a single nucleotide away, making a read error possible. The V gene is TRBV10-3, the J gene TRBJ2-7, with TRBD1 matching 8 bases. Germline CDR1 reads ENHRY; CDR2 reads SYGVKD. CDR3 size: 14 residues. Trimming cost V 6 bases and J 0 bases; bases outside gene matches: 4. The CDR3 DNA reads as TGTGCCATCAGCGGACAGGGATTCTCCTACGAGCAGTACTTC. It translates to CAISGQGFSYEQYF.

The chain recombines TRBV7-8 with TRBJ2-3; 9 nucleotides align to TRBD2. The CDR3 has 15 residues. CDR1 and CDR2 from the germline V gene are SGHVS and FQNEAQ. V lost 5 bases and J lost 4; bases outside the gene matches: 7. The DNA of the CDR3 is TGTGCCAGCAGCAGCTGGACTAGCGCGCCAGATACGCAGTATTTT. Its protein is CASSSWTSAPDTQYF. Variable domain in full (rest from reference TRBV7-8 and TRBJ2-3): GAGVSQSPRYKVAKRGQDVALRCDPISGHVSLFWYQQALGQGPEFLTYFQNEAQLDKSGLPSDRFFAERPEGSVSTLKIQRTQQEDSAVYLCASSSWTSAPDTQYFGPGTRLTVL.

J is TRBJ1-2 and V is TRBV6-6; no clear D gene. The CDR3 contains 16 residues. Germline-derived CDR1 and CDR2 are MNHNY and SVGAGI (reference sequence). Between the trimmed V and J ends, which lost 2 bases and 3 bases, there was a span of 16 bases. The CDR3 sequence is CASSYVPEPWDYGYTF. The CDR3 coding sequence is TGTGCCAGCAGTTACGTCCCCGAGCCTTGGGACTATGGCTACACCTTC.